Shown below are 18 T cell receptor beta chains from a single sample sequenced in a study of T cell changes during pregnancy in multiple sclerosis (dated by TCRdb to between 2019 and 2020). The method was the immunoSEQ multiplex PCR assay. Held by TCRdb, this immuneACCESS table contains in-frame sequences only and omits some clones. Under half of the omission traces to an unresolved V gene where checked; the cause of the rest is unknown. This sample is represented by under 75,000 clones; around 90% of them were singletons. The leading ten clones occupy under 0.35% of the sample. Sequencing used CD4+ T cells from peripheral blood mononuclear cells, obtained after pregnancy. The origin of the receptors is a female donor with multiple sclerosis, enrolled in a pregnancy study.

The gene calls are TRBV19 and TRBJ2-7; 9 nucleotides match TRBD1. This CDR3 is built from 14 residues. CDR1 and CDR2 (germline): LNHDA, SQIVND (reference sequence). V lost 3 bases, J lost 1 base, and 1 base stayed unmatched. The CDR3 DNA reads TGTGCCAGTAGTATGACAGGGGGTTCCTACGAGCAGTACTTC. Encoded protein: CASSMTGGSYEQYF.

V and J are TRBV5-4 and TRBJ2-3; 10 bases are a match to TRBD2. Germline V gene sequence: CDR1 SGHNT, CDR2 YYREEE (reference sequence). V was clipped by 4 bases and J by 5 bases; unmatched bases: 10. The CDR3 is 16 residues long. The CDR3 region is CASSHPSGGGQDTQYF. CDR3 bases: TGTGCCAGCAGCCACCCTAGCGGGGGTGGGCAAGATACGCAGTATTTT.

The V call is TRBV9, the J call TRBJ2-5; maybe TRBD2 (5 bases). From germline, CDR1 is SGDLS and CDR2 YYNGEE. The CDR3 has 13 residues. Trimming shortened V by 2 bases and J by 5 bases, and 10 bases separated the two germline ends. The CDR3 sequence is CASSVLAGETQYF. CDR3 DNA: TGTGCCAGCAGCGTCCTTGCGGGCGAGACCCAGTACTTC.

The chain carries TRBV5-6 and TRBJ1-5; TRBD1 matches 7 bases. V was clipped by 4 bases and J by 3 bases; unmatched bases: 4. Germline V gives CDR1 SGHDT, CDR2 YYEEEE. CDR3 size: 14 residues. The CDR3 reads CASSTGQLNQPQHF. The CDR3 DNA is TGTGCCAGCAGCACGGGACAGCTCAATCAGCCCCAGCATTTT.

V gene TRBV5-4 combines with J gene TRBJ2-3, with no clear D. CDR1 is SGHNT and CDR2 is YYREEE in the germline V gene (reference sequence). The CDR3 is made up of 14 amino acids. Between the trimmed V and J ends, which lost 1 base and 2 bases, there was a span of 8 bases. DNA of the CDR3: TGTGCCAGCAGCTTGCAGGATTCCACAGATACGCAGTATTTT. Translated, it gives CASSLQDSTDTQYF.

The genes are TRBV27 and TRBJ2-2; 16 bases line up with TRBD2. Germline values: CDR1 MNHEY, CDR2 SMNVEV (reference sequence). The V segment lost 5 bases and the J segment 1 base; nucleotides outside the gene matches: 1. The CDR3 sequence is 17 residues long. CDR3 coding DNA: TGTGCCAGCAGTGGGACTAGCGGGGGGGTGAACACCGGGGAGCTGTTTTTT. Its translation: CASSGTSGGVNTGELFF.

The gene calls are TRBV10-3 and TRBJ2-7; 8 bases match TRBD1. CDR3 length: 15 amino acids. The V segment lost 0 bases and the J segment 2 bases; nucleotides outside the gene matches: 3. Germline lookup yields CDR1 ENHRY and CDR2 SYGVKD. The DNA for the CDR3 is TGTGCCATCAGTGAGTCATGGACAGGGACCTACGAGCAGTACTTC. It specifies CAISESWTGTYEQYF.

The chain combines TRBV5-1 with TRBJ2-1, with D possibly matching TRBD2 (6 bases). This CDR3 has 17 residues. V dropped 0 bases and J dropped 2 bases, with 15 bases sitting between them. In germline, CDR1 is SGHRS, CDR2 YFSETQ. CDR3: CASSLAHLRDAYNEQFF. The DNA for the CDR3 is TGCGCCAGCAGCTTGGCCCATCTGCGGGATGCCTACAATGAGCAGTTCTTC.

V is TRBV27 and J is TRBJ2-7; no definite D call. V shed 0 bases and J shed 5 bases, with 11 bases lying between them. This CDR3 comprises 14 residues. Per the germline V gene, CDR1 is MNHEY and CDR2 is SMNVEV (reference sequence). The CDR3 sequence: CASSLSPPRDEQYF. The CDR3 DNA sequence: TGTGCCAGCAGTTTATCGCCCCCTCGAGACGAGCAGTACTTC.

The J gene is TRBJ2-1, the V gene TRBV5-1; tentatively, D is TRBD2 (5 bases). Germline CDR1 SGHRS, CDR2 YFSETQ. CDR3 length equals 14 residues. Trimming shortened V by 3 bases and J by 6 bases, and 13 bases separated the two germline ends. Here the CDR3 DNA reads TGCGCCAGCAGCTCAAAGACTAATTTCAATGAGCAGTTCTTC. As protein: CASSSKTNFNEQFF. Based on the CDR3 plus reference TRBV5-1 and TRBJ2-1, the full variable domain is KAGVTQTPRYLIKTRGQQVTLSCSPISGHRSVSWYQQTPGQGLQFLFEYFSETQRNKGNFPGRFSGRQFSNSRSEMNVSTLELGDSALYLCASSSKTNFNEQFFGPGTRLTVL.

The CDR3: CASSSQGVGETQYF. CDR3 in DNA: TGTGCCAGCAGTTCACAGGGGGTTGGGGAGACCCAGTACTTC. The genes are TRBV27 and TRBJ2-5, with TRBD1 matching over 8 bases. Trimming removed 4 bases from V and 5 bases from J; junction bases left unmatched: 6. This CDR3 comprises 14 residues. Germline lookup yields CDR1 MNHEY and CDR2 SMNVEV (reference sequence).

This chain links TRBV19 with TRBJ1-4, with D tentatively TRBD1 (5 bases). Trimming removed 5 bases at V and 0 bases at J, with 16 bases between. The germline CDR1 and CDR2 sequences are LNHDA and SQIVND (reference sequence). The CDR3 runs 17 residues. Here the CDR3 reads CASSRKGSLATNEKLFF. CDR3 nucleotide sequence: TGTGCCAGTAGTCGGAAGGGGTCCCTAGCAACTAATGAAAAACTGTTTTTT.

The V and J genes are TRBV4-1 and TRBJ2-1; 9 bases align to TRBD2. V lost 0 bases, J lost 7 bases, and 7 bases stayed unmatched. Germline V gene data show CDR1 as MGHRA and CDR2 as YSYEKL. This CDR3 has 16 residues. CDR3 nucleotide sequence: TGCGCCAGCAGCCAAGATTCAGGACTAGCGATTAATGAGCAGTTCTTC. Translated, it gives CASSQDSGLAINEQFF.

Details on this clone: The conserved phenylalanine or tryptophan is not found at the CDR3 terminus, so this likely reflects a read error. V and J are TRBV29-1 and TRBJ2-7, with 8 bases matching TRBD1. V was pared by 5 bases and J by 6 bases, with 6 bases of the junction left unmatched. CDR3 length equals 12 residues. Germline values: CDR1 SQVTM, CDR2 ANQGSEA. In DNA form, the CDR3 reads TGCAGCGTTCGGACAGGGATTACCGAGCAGTACCTC. As protein: CSVRTGITEQYL.

The rearrangement links TRBV27 to TRBJ1-2, with 7 bases fitting TRBD1. The germline CDR1 and CDR2 sequences are MNHEY and SMNVEV (reference sequence). V shed 4 bases, J shed 5 bases, and the junction held 4 bases outside the gene matches. This CDR3 is 13 amino acids long. CDR3: CASSWTGLYGYTF. CDR3 bases: TGTGCCAGCAGTTGGACAGGCCTTTATGGCTACACCTTC.

This rearrangement joins TRBV13 to TRBJ2-5; 13 bases agree with TRBD2. Germline lookup yields CDR1 PRHDT and CDR2 FYEKMQ (reference sequence). The J segment lost 5 bases and the V segment lost 0 bases, leaving 3 bases of the junction unmatched. CDR3 length: 16 residues. CDR3 nucleotides: TGTGCCAGCAGCTTAGGGGAGACTAGCGGGGGGGAGACCCAGTACTTC. Translating gives CASSLGETSGGETQYF.

J is TRBJ2-3 and V is TRBV7-3, with 8 nucleotides matching TRBD1. The CDR3 runs 15 residues. With 5 bases clipped from V and 3 bases from J, the junction kept 7 bases outside the gene matches. In germline, CDR1 is SGHTA, CDR2 FQGTGA. CDR3 nucleotide sequence: TGTGCCAGCAGCCAACAGGGGGTGAGGACAGATACGCAGTATTTT. Translating gives CASSQQGVRTDTQYF.

The rearrangement joins TRBV20-1 to TRBJ1-2; D perhaps matches TRBD1 (6 bases). Germline lookup yields CDR1 DFQATT and CDR2 SNEGSKA (reference sequence). This CDR3 comprises 11 residues. V dropped 4 bases and J dropped 8 bases, with 11 bases sitting between them. The CDR3 DNA follows: TGCAGTGCTACTGGGACAAAAGGCTACACCTTC. It specifies CSATGTKGYTF.